This TCR beta chain was documented in a study of spatial heterogeneity in lung cancer. About the study: More beta-chain than alpha-chain sequences were consistently detected. Study results and limitations: Ubiquitous expanded tumor TCRs surfaced in blood more at resection than they did at follow-up.

The time point is: sample taken at primary tumor resection. Researchers sequenced whole RNA taken from tumor, nontumor lung or frozen PBMC without sorting. There were around 72 donors, all of them untreated patients with early-stage non-small cell lung cancer. Each molecule of TCR cDNA was tagged with one unique molecular identifier. Via MiXCR, TCRdb re-called the 5' RACE reads, giving one row per CDR3 protein. In the table there are approximately 47,000 distinct CDR3 sequences, less than 9% of which are singletons. This clonotype was counted ten times or more. Its antigen is unidentified. V gave up 6 bases and J gave up 12 bases; unmatched junction bases: 7. There are 13 residues in the CDR3. Germline V gene sequence: CDR1 DFQATT, CDR2 SNEGSKA (reference sequence).

This chain uses TRBV20-1 with TRBJ2-1, with TRBD2 matching 14 bases. The clonotype comes from a female donor with early-stage non-small cell lung cancer. The source was PBMCs, collected at surgery. The CDR3 region is CSAQGLAGVVQFF. CDR3 DNA: TGCAGTGCACAGGGACTAGCGGGGGTCGTGCAGTTCTTC.